This T cell receptor beta chain was retrieved from a study of blood T cell repertoires in COVID-19. Across the whole study: Specimens from acute and convalescent COVID-19 originated in the United States, Italy and Spain. T cells, B-cell-depleted T cells, or PBMCs provided the cDNA or gDNA that served as material.

Under the authors' procedure: Nucleated cell counts were estimated from reference gene primer amplification. Sequenced by immunoSEQ multiplex PCR; TCRdb stores in-frame clones only, minus some. V and J calls and clone size are copied from that table; D and trimming were computed from the DNA. The table has some 80,000 clones, approximately 86% seen once. Germline assignment: CDR1 WSHSY and CDR2 SAAADI. The CDR3 runs 14 residues. Trimming removed 8 bases from V and 2 bases from J, with 15 bases in between. In its sample, this clone was seen once. Source material: peripheral blood. The origin of this receptor is a human donor in a cohort sampled during active COVID-19. This chain uses TRBV10-2 with TRBJ1-1; no firm D call. In nucleotides, the CDR3 is TGCGCCAGCCTCGCGGGAAGGAGAAACACTGAAGCTTTCTTT. This translates into CASLAGRRNTEAFF.